This T cell receptor (beta chain) derives from a study of shared clonotypes between healthy human individuals. Background on the study: Those who served as donors were two women and three men between the ages of 18 and 49. The study, taken as a whole, reports: Generation of non-shared clonotypes was less probable than generation of clonotypes shared by all four donors. Although depth was large, rarefaction showed that sequencing of the sorted subsets was incomplete.

In the naive CD8 group, cells lacked CD45RO and were positively selected for CCR7, so terminally differentiated effector memory CD45RA+ cells were left out. The V end was cut by 4 bases, the J end by 7 bases, with 15 bases between. The CDR3 loop spans 14 amino acids. The germline CDR1 and CDR2 sequences are SGDLS and YYNGEE. A word on this clone: What it recognizes is unknown.

The authors loaded roughly 200 ng DNA, 28,000 or so T cell genomes, into sorted-subset replicate PCRs. Libraries were prepared by immunoSEQ multiplex PCR; TCRdb keeps only in-frame clonotypes and omits some of them. Of fewer than 1 million clones listed, about 96% are singletons. Source material: naive CD8+ T cells sorted from blood. This rearrangement joins TRBV9 to TRBJ2-1; weak D call: TRBD2 (6 bases). This TCR was sampled from a young man in good health. Written as DNA, the CDR3 is TGTGCCAGCAGCATGAGGAGGGTTTCAAATGAGCAGTTCTTC. Its protein product is CASSMRRVSNEQFF. The entire variable domain, with the rest obtained from reference TRBV9 and TRBJ2-1, is as follows: DSGVTQTPKHLITATGQRVTLRCSPRSGDLSVYWYQQSLDQGLQFLIQYYNGEERAKGNILERFSAQQFPDLHSELNLSSLELGDSALYFCASSMRRVSNEQFFGPGTRLTVL.